The 22 T cell receptor beta chains below were found in one sample sequenced in a study of CD4+ T cells in melanoma. Only in-frame clones appear in the TCRdb table, and some are missing; sequencing was by immunoSEQ multiplex PCR. Here the sample spans 20,000 to 25,000 clones, around 79% being singletons. Sequenced sample: cells from a culture (not recorded whether cultured in vitro). The receptor source for this set is a human donor with melanoma.

The CDR3 reads CASSPTGQGASEAFF. In DNA form, the CDR3 reads TGTGCCAGCAGCCCGACGGGACAGGGGGCATCTGAAGCTTTCTTT. This rearrangement joins TRBV5-4 to TRBJ1-1; 12 bases are shared with TRBD1. The CDR3 consists of 15 residues. Germline V CDR1 and CDR2: SGHNT, YYREEE (reference sequence). V lost 4 bases, J lost 6 bases, and 7 bases stayed unmatched. Filled out from reference TRBV5-4 and TRBJ1-1, the complete variable domain reads ETGVTQSPTHLIKTRGQQVTLRCSSQSGHNTVSWYQQALGQGPQFIFQYYREEENGRGNFPPRFSGLQFPNYSSELNVNALELDDSALYLCASSPTGQGASEAFFGQGTRLTVV.

This chain links TRBV7-6 with TRBJ1-6, with D tentatively TRBD1 (5 bases). CDR1 is SGHVS and CDR2 is FNYEAQ in the germline V gene. This CDR3 has 14 amino acids. V gave up 6 bases and J gave up 7 bases, with 13 bases separating them. The CDR3 DNA follows: TGTGCCAGCAGGGCCGGGACGGCGAATTCACCCCTCCACTTT. This gives the protein CASRAGTANSPLHF.

Remarks on this clone: The same CDR3 is also encoded by other DNA sequences in this sample. This rearrangement joins TRBV5-4 to TRBJ1-2; perhaps TRBD1 as D (5 bases). This CDR3 is built from 14 residues. CDR1 and CDR2 (germline): SGHNT, YYREEE (reference sequence). V lost 1 base and J lost 1, with 8 bases in between. The CDR3 sequence: CASSLRGYNYGYTF. The CDR3 bases are TGTGCCAGCAGCTTGAGGGGATATAACTATGGCTACACCTTC.

The rearrangement links TRBV7-3 to TRBJ2-5, with 9 bases matching TRBD2. Trimming took 2 bases from V and 5 from J; bases not matched to a gene: 3. Germline loops: CDR1 SGHTA, CDR2 FQGTGA. This CDR3 has 14 residues. The CDR3 here is CASSLAGGAETQYF. The CDR3 bases are TGTGCCAGCAGCTTAGCGGGGGGGGCGGAGACCCAGTACTTC.

Only one count was recorded for this clone. CDR3 region: CASSVGQGFEAFF. Written as DNA, the CDR3 is TGTGCCAGCAGTGTCGGACAGGGGTTTGAAGCTTTCTTT. The genes are TRBV6-1 and TRBJ1-1; 9 positions match TRBD1. V dropped 4 bases and J dropped 7; count of bases not matched to a gene: 4. This CDR3 spans 13 amino acids. The germline V gene encodes CDR1 MNHNS and CDR2 SASEGT.

The CDR3 spells CASRSAGVVETQYF. For the CDR3, the DNA is TGTGCCAGCAGGAGCGCGGGGGTTGTGGAGACCCAGTACTTC. V gene TRBV27 combines with J gene TRBJ2-5, with TRBD2 matching over 7 bases. This CDR3 region has 14 residues. In germline, CDR1 is MNHEY, CDR2 SMNVEV (reference sequence). V gave up 6 bases and J gave up 5 bases; unmatched junction bases: 9.

The chain has TRBV5-6 and TRBJ2-1; either TRBD1 or TRBD2 may fit D (6 bases each). The CDR3 totals 15 residues. Trimming stripped 0 bases from V and 3 bases from J, with 10 bases between. Germline CDR1 reads SGHDT; CDR2 reads YYEEEE. Here the CDR3 DNA reads TGTGCCAGCAGCTTGGGAGGGGGGTACTACAATGAGCAGTTCTTC. This gives the protein CASSLGGGYYNEQFF.

The chain combines TRBV6-1 with TRBJ1-5; D uncertain. With 7 bases removed from V and 6 bases from J, the gap between germline ends came to 13 bases. The CDR3 totals 13 residues. Germline values: CDR1 MNHNS, CDR2 SASEGT. The CDR3 loop reads CASNRVFGQPQHF. In DNA, the CDR3 is TGTGCCAGCAACCGGGTTTTTGGTCAGCCCCAGCATTTT.

V and J are TRBV6-6 and TRBJ2-2; 8 bases map to TRBD1. The V segment lost 5 bases and the J segment 5 bases; nucleotides outside the gene matches: 4. Germline CDR1 reads MNHNY; CDR2 reads SVGAGI (reference sequence). CDR3 length: 14 residues. The CDR3 bases are TGTGCCAGCAGTCACCGACAGGGGACCGGGGAGCTGTTTTTT. Protein product: CASSHRQGTGELFF.

This clone qualifies as medium-sized (0.01 to 0.1%). V and J are TRBV30 and TRBJ1-2; D ambiguous. Germline CDR1 reads GTSNPN; CDR2 reads SVGIG (reference sequence). Trimming stripped 1 base from V and 4 bases from J, with 16 bases between. The CDR3 contains 15 residues. Here the CDR3 reads CAWSGRSRSSYGYTF. The DNA for the CDR3 is TGTGCCTGGAGTGGGAGGAGTCGGTCAAGCTATGGCTACACCTTC.

CDR3 amino acids: CASKTQGKSYEQYF. CDR3 sequence (DNA): TGTGCCAGCAAAACACAGGGCAAGTCCTACGAGCAGTACTTC. V and J are TRBV2 and TRBJ2-7, with D tentatively TRBD1 (6 bases). The V end lost 7 bases, the J end lost 1 base, and 14 bases lay between the germline ends. The CDR3 has 14 residues. CDR1 and CDR2 from the germline V gene are SNHLY and FYNNEI.

The chain uses TRBV11-3 and TRBJ1-1; D is possibly TRBD1 (6 bases). From germline, CDR1 is SGHNT and CDR2 YENEEA. This CDR3 has 13 residues. V dropped 7 bases and J dropped 7 bases, with 16 bases sitting between them. CDR3 in DNA: TGTGCCAGCAACAACAGGGCAAATTATGAAGCTTTCTTT. Residues: CASNNRANYEAFF.

V and J are TRBV18 and TRBJ1-3; D unresolved. The CDR3 spans 15 residues. V lost 4 bases and J 1 base, leaving 11 bases between the germline ends. The germline V gene has CDR1 KGHSH and CDR2 LQKENI. The CDR3: CASSHQGLSGNTIYF. The CDR3 DNA reads as TGTGCCAGCTCACATCAAGGTCTGTCTGGAAACACCATATATTTT.

This clone was detected only a few times. The DNA for the CDR3 is TGTGCCAGCAGCCCCGAGACCCCATATAGCAATCAGCCCCAGCATTTT. This gives the protein CASSPETPYSNQPQHF. V is TRBV7-9 and J is TRBJ1-5, with D uncertain. Germline V lookup: CDR1 SEHNR, CDR2 FQNEAQ (reference sequence). The CDR3 sequence is 16 residues long. With 5 bases removed from V and 0 bases from J, the gap between germline ends came to 14 bases.

The chain recombines TRBV30 with TRBJ1-5, with TRBD1 matching 7 bases. The trim removed 3 bases at V and 3 bases at J, leaving 2 bases unmatched. CDR3 length equals 13 residues. The germline CDR1 and CDR2 sequences are GTSNPN and SVGIG (reference sequence). The CDR3, as DNA: TGTGCCTGGAGGGGACAGAACAATCAGCCCCAGCATTTT. Translating it yields CAWRGQNNQPQHF.

The chain joins TRBV25-1 to TRBJ2-5, with D possibly matching TRBD1 (5 bases). This CDR3 has 15 residues. Germline CDR1 is MGHDK and CDR2 is SYGVNS. The V end lost 1 base, the J end lost 2 bases, and 11 bases lay between the germline ends. The CDR3 here is CASSELGAKQETQYF. CDR3 in DNA: TGTGCCAGCAGTGAATTAGGGGCAAAACAAGAGACCCAGTACTTC.

The genes are TRBV4-2 and TRBJ1-2; 8 nucleotides align to TRBD1. The germline V gene encodes CDR1 LGHNA and CDR2 YNFKEQ. Trimming took 1 base from V and 2 from J; bases not matched to a gene: 6. This CDR3 has 16 amino acids. The DNA for the CDR3 is TGTGCCAGCAGCCAAGTATTTTGGACAGGGAACTATGGCTACACCTTC. Amino acid sequence: CASSQVFWTGNYGYTF.

In its sample, this clone was seen once. The chain combines TRBV7-3 with TRBJ2-1; 11 bases fit TRBD2. CDR1 SGHTA and CDR2 FQGTGA come from the germline V gene. V shed 4 bases and J 7 bases; nucleotides not matched to a gene: 6. The CDR3 has 15 residues. This chain's CDR3 is CASSSRLAGLNEQFF. The CDR3 DNA reads as TGTGCCAGCAGCTCGCGACTAGCGGGGTTGAATGAGCAGTTCTTC.

This sequence joins TRBV19 and TRBJ1-2; D is unclear. Per the germline V gene, CDR1 is LNHDA and CDR2 is SQIVND (reference sequence). V lost 6 bases and J 8 bases, leaving 31 bases between the germline ends. This CDR3 has 18 residues. The CDR3 protein is CASRKEVTLNSKMEGYTF. CDR3 DNA: TGTGCCAGTAGGAAAGAAGTTACTCTAAATTCAAAGATGGAGGGCTACACCTTC.

The chain is built from TRBV19 and TRBJ1-5, with a possible D match to TRBD1 (6 bases). The V and J ends lost 5 bases and 10 bases respectively, with 15 bases between them. The CDR3 sequence is 13 residues long. The V gene's germline CDR1 is LNHDA and CDR2 SQIVND (reference sequence). The CDR3 protein is CASSARQDRPQHF. CDR3 bases: TGTGCCAGTAGTGCTCGCCAGGACAGACCCCAGCATTTT.

The genes are TRBV6-5 and TRBJ1-1; 7 nucleotides align to TRBD1. Germline trimming cut 7 bases from V and 3 bases from J; bases unmatched to any gene: 2. The CDR3 contains 12 residues. CDR1 MNHEY and CDR2 SVGAGI come from the germline V gene. In DNA, the CDR3 is TGTGCCAGCAACGACAGGGACACTGAAGCTTTCTTT. Translating it yields CASNDRDTEAFF.

The chain joins TRBV5-4 to TRBJ2-1; no clear D gene. The CDR3 loop spans 14 amino acids. The germline V gene encodes CDR1 SGHNT and CDR2 YYREEE (reference sequence). V dropped 1 base and J dropped 4 bases, with 9 bases sitting between them. CDR3 residues: CASSLYTGYNEQFF. CDR3 nucleotide sequence: TGTGCCAGCAGCTTGTACACGGGTTACAATGAGCAGTTCTTC.